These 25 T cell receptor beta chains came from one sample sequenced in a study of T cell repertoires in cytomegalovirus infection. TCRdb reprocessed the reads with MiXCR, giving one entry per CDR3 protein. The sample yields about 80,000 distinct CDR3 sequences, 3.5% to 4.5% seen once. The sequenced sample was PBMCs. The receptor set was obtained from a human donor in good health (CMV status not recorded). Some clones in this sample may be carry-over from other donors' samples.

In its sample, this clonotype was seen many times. The CDR3 loop reads CASSRWGSGGPRTDTQYF. CDR3 nucleotide sequence: TGTGCCAGCAGCCGCTGGGGTAGCGGGGGGCCCCGCACAGATACGCAGTATTTT. The rearrangement links TRBV7-2 to TRBJ2-3; 10 nucleotides agree with TRBD2. The CDR3 has 18 amino acids. With 5 bases clipped from V and 1 base from J, the junction kept 12 bases outside the gene matches. Looked up from germline, CDR1 is SGHTA and CDR2 is FQGNSA.

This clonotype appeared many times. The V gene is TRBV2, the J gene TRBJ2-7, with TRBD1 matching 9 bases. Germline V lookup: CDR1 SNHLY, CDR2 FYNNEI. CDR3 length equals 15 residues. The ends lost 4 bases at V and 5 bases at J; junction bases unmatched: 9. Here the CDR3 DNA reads TGTGCCAGCAGTGCCTCCGGGACAGGGTGGGACGAGCAGTACTTC. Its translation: CASSASGTGWDEQYF.

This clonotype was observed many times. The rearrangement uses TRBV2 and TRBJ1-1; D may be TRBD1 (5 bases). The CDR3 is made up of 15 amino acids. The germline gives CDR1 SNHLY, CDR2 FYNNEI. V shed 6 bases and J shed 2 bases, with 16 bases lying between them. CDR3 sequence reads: CASSPLRGDNTEAFF. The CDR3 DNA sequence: TGTGCCAGCAGCCCCTTGAGGGGAGATAACACTGAAGCTTTCTTT.

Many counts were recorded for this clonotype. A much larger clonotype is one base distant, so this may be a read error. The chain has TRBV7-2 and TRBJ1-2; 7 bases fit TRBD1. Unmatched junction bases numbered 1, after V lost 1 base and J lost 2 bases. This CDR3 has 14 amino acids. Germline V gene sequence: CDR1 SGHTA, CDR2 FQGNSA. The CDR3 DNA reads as TGTGCCAGCAGCTTAGAGACAGGGAACTATGGCTACACCTTC. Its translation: CASSLETGNYGYTF.

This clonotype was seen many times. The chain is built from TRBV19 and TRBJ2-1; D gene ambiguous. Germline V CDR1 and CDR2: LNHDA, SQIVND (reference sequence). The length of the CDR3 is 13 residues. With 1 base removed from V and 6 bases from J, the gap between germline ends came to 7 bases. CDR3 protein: CASSIVDGNEQFF. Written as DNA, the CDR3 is TGTGCCAGTAGTATAGTCGACGGCAATGAGCAGTTCTTC.

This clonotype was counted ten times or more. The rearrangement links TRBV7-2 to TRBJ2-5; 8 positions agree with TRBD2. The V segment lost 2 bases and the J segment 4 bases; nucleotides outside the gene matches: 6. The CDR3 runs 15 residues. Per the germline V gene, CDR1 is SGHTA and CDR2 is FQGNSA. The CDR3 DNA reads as TGTGCCAGCAGCTTAACACGGGGGGGCAGAGAGACCCAGTACTTC. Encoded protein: CASSLTRGGRETQYF.

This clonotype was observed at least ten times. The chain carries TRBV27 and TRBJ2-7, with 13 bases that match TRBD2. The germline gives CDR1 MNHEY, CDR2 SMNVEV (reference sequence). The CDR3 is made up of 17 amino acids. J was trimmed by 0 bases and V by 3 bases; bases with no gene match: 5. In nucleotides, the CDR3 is TGTGCCAGCAGTTTCACTAGCGGGGGGGCCAACTCCTACGAGCAGTACTTC. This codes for CASSFTSGGANSYEQYF.

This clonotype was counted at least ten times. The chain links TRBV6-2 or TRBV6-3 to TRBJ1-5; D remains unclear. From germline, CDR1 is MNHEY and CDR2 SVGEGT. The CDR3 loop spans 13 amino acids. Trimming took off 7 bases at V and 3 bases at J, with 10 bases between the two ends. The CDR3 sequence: CASTGRNNQPQHF. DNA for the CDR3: TGTGCCAGCACCGGCAGGAACAATCAGCCCCAGCATTTT.

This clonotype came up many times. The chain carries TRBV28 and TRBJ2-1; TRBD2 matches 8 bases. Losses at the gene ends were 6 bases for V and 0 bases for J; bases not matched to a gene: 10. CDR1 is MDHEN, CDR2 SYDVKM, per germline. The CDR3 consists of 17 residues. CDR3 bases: TGTGCCAGCAGGAGGCAAGCGGGGGCCCTCTCCTACAATGAGCAGTTCTTC. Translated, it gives CASRRQAGALSYNEQFF.

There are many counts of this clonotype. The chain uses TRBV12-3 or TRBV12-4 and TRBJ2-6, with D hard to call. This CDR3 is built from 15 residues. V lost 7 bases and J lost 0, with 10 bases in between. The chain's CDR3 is CASTTTLSGANVLTF. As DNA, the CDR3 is TGTGCCAGCACCACCACCCTCTCTGGGGCCAACGTCCTGACTTTC.

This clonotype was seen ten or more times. CDR3 in amino acids: CSVAGVNQPQHF. CDR3 nucleotide sequence: TGCAGCGTTGCTGGGGTCAATCAGCCCCAGCATTTT. The gene calls are TRBV29-1 and TRBJ1-5, with no clear D. The V end was cut by 4 bases, the J end by 3 bases, with 7 bases between. CDR1 and CDR2 from the germline V gene are SQVTM and ANQGSEA. The CDR3 extends over 12 amino acids.

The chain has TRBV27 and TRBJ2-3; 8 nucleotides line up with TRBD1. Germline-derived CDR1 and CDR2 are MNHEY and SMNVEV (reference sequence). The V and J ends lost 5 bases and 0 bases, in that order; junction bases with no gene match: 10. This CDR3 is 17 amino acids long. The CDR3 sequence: CASSPLDRDSSTDTQYF. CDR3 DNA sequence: TGTGCCAGCAGTCCCCTGGACAGGGACAGTAGCACAGATACGCAGTATTTT.

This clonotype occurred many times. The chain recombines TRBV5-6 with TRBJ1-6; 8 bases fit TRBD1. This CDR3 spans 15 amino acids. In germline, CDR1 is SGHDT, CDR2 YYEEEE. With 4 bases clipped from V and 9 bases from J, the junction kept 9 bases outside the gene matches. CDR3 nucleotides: TGTGCCAGCAGCCGAATTCCGGGACAGGCTTCACCCCTCCACTTT. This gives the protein CASSRIPGQASPLHF. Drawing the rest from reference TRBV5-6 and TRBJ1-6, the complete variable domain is DAGVTQSPTHLIKTRGQQVTLRCSPKSGHDTVSWYQQALGQGPQFIFQYYEEEERQRGNFPDRFSGHQFPNYSSELNVNALLLGDSALYLCASSRIPGQASPLHFGNGTRLTVT.

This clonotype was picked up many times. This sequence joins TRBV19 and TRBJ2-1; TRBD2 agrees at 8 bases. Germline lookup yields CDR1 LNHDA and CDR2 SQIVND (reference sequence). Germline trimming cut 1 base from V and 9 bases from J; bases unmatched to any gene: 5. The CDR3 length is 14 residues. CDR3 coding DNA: TGTGCCAGTAGTATAGTGGCGGGGGGTTTTGAGCAGTTCTTC. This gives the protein CASSIVAGGFEQFF.

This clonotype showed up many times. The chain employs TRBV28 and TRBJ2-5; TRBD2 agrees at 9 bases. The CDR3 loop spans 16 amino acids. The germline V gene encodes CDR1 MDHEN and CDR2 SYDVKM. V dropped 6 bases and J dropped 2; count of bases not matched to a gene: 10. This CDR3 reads CASSPERGAFQETQYF. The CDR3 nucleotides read TGTGCCAGCAGCCCCGAGCGGGGGGCATTTCAAGAGACCCAGTACTTC.

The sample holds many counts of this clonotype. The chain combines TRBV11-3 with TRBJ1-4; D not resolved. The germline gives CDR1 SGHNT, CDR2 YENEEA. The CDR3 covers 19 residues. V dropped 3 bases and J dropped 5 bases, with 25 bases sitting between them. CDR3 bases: TGTGCCAGCAGCTTGGGTCGTTTGGGTGTAACCCCCGCAAATGAAAAACTGTTTTTT. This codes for CASSLGRLGVTPANEKLFF.

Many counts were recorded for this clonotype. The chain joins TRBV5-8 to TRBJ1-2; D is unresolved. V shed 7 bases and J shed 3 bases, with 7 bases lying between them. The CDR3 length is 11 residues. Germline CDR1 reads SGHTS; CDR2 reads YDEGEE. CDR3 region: CASELHYGYTF. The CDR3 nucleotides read TGTGCCAGCGAGCTGCACTATGGCTACACCTTC.

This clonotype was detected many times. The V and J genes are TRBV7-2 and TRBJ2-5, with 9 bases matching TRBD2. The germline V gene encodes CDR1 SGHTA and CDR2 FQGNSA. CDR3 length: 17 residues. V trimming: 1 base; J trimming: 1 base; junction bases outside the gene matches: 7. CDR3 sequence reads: CASSLVSGGGAQETQYF. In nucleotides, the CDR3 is TGTGCCAGCAGCTTAGTCTCTGGCGGGGGGGCCCAAGAGACCCAGTACTTC.

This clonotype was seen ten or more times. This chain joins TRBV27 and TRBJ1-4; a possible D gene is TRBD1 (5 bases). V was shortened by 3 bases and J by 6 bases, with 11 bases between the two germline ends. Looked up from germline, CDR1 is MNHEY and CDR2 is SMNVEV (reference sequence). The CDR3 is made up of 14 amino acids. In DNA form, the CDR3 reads TGTGCCAGCAGTTTCCGCAGGGACGATGAAAAACTGTTTTTT. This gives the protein CASSFRRDDEKLFF.

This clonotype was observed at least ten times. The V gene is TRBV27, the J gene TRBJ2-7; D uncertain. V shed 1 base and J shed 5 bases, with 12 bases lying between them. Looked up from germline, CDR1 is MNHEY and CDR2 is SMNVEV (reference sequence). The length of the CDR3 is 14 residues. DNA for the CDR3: TGTGCCAGCAGTTTATACCGGAACAAGGACGAGCAGTACTTC. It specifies CASSLYRNKDEQYF.

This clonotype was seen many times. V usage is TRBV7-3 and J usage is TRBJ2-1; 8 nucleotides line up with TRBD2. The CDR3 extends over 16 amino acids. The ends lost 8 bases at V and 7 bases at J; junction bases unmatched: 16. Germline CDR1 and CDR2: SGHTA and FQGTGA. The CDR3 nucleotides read TGTGCCAGCTCACCTTCTGTCGCGGGGGGTAGGAATGAGCAGTTCTTC. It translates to CASSPSVAGGRNEQFF.

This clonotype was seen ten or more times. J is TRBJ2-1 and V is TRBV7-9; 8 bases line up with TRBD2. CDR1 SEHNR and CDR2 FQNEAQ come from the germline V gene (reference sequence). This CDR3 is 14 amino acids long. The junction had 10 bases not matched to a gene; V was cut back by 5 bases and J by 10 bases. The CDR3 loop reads CASSQISTSGEQFF. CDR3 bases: TGTGCCAGCAGCCAGATCTCAACTAGCGGCGAGCAGTTCTTC. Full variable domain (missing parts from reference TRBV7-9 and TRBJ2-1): DTGVSQNPRHKITKRGQNVTFRCDPISEHNRLYWYRQTLGQGPEFLTYFQNEAQLEKSRLLSDRFSAERPKGSFSTLEIQRTEQGDSAMYLCASSQISTSGEQFFGPGTRLTVL.

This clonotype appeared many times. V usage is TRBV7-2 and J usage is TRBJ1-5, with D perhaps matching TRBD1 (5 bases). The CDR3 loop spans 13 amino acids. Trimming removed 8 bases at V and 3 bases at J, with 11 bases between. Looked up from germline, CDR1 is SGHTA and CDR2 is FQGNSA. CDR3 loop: CASRDGANQPQHF. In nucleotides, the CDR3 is TGTGCCAGCCGAGACGGGGCCAATCAGCCCCAGCATTTT.

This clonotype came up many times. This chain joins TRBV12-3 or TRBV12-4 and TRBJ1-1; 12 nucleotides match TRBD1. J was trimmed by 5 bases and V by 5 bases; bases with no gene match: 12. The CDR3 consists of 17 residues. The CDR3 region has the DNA TGTGCCAGCAGTCCCCTAGGGACAGGGGGCGCGGGGACTGAAGCTTTCTTT. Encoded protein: CASSPLGTGGAGTEAFF.

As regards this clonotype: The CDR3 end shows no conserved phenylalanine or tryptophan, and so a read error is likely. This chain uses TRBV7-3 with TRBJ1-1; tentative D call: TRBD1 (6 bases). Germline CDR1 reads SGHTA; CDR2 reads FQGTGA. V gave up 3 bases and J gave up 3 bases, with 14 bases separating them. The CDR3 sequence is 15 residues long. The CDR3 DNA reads TGTGCCAGCAGCTTTAACAGGGCAAGGGACACTGAAGCTTTCGTG. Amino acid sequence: CASSFNRARDTEAFV.